This T cell receptor (beta chain) emerged from a study of blood T cell repertoires in COVID-19. Study-level background: The origin of the acute and convalescent COVID-19 samples was the United States, Italy and Spain. From T cells, B-cell-depleted T cells, or PBMCs came the material, which was cDNA or gDNA.

How the authors handled the data: Amplification of reference gene primers was used by the study to estimate nucleated cell counts. Assay: immunoSEQ multiplex PCR; the TCRdb copy retains only in-frame clones and omits some. V and J calls and clone size are as listed in that table; D and trimming were resolved from the DNA. The table records under 30,000 clones, around nine tenths of them present only once. The germline V gene encodes CDR1 MNHEY and CDR2 SMNVEV (reference sequence). Trimming stripped 7 bases from V and 3 bases from J, with 19 bases between. The CDR3 runs to 16 residues. The sequencing sample was made of peripheral blood. This TCR was recovered from a human donor in a cohort sampled during active COVID-19. This rearrangement joins TRBV27 to TRBJ2-4; D is unresolved. In nucleotides, the CDR3 is TGTGCCAGCATGCCAGTTCCTCAATCTGACAAAAACATTCAGTACTTC. It codes for CASMPVPQSDKNIQYF.